Each of the 24 T cell receptor delta chains below was sequenced from the same sample in a study of gamma-delta T cells after stem cell transplantation. TCRdb redid the clone calls on the RT-PCR reads with CATT. The sample carries more than 800 delta-chain clones, 1.1% to 1.5% recorded once. The specimen sequenced was gamma-delta T cells. These receptors were taken from a human donor. It is not recorded whose cells these are; they may come from a transplant donor.

This clone was counted only a few times. The mismatch at residue 8 between this DNA's translation and the TCRdb protein of a much larger clone likely reflects a read error; the protein shown is translated from the DNA. The rearrangement links TRDV2 to TRDJ1; D is perhaps TRDD3 (5 bases). V lost 0 bases, J lost 2 bases, and 15 bases lay in between. In germline, CDR1 is GEAIGNYY, CDR2 EKD. This CDR3 spans 16 amino acids. The CDR3 nucleotides read TGTGCCTGTGACACCGTTGGGGAACGTCCTACCGATAAACTCATCTTT. Translation: CACDTVGERPTDKLIF.

Concerning this clone itself: TCRdb pairs this DNA with a much larger clone's protein that differs at residue 18, likely a read error; the protein shown was translated from the DNA. In DNA, the CDR3 is TGTGCCTGTGACTCAATAGATTCTTACAACTTTATAAACGTCACCGATAAACCCATCTTT. As protein: CACDSIDSYNFINVTDKPIF. The chain joins TRDV2 to TRDJ1; perhaps TRDD1 as D (5 bases). The CDR3 runs to 20 residues. Germline assignment: CDR1 GEAIGNYY and CDR2 EKD.

A word on this clone: Given a far larger clone just one base away, this is likely a sequencing read error. J is TRDJ1 and V is TRDV2; maybe TRDD3 (6 bases). CDR1 is GEAIGNYY and CDR2 is EKD in the germline V gene. This CDR3 contains 21 residues. DNA for the CDR3: TGTGCCTGTAACACAGTAAAGTTCGATGGGGGCCCCATGGGGTACACCGATAAACTCATCTTT. This gives the protein CACNTVKFDGGPMGYTDKLIF.

This clone was observed a handful of times. TCRdb attributes to this sequence the protein of a much larger clone, which differs from the DNA translation at residue 7; a read error is likely, and the protein displayed is translated from the DNA. The rearrangement links TRDV2 to TRDJ3; D ambiguous. The CDR3 has 18 residues. The V gene's germline CDR1 is GEAIGNYY and CDR2 EKD. V was shortened by 0 bases and J by 0 bases, with 11 bases between the two germline ends. The CDR3 DNA reads TGTGCCTGTGACACCGCTGAGGTAAGCTCCTGGGACACCCGACAGATGTTTTTC. Translating it yields CACDTAEVSSWDTRQMFF.

Concerning this clone: A far larger clone is one base from this, pointing to a likely read error. The sample carries other DNA sequences with the same CDR3. The J gene is TRDJ3, the V gene TRDV2; TRDD3 agrees at 9 bases. Per germline, CDR1 GEAIGNYY and CDR2 EKD. Unmatched junction bases numbered 11, after V lost 3 bases and J lost 0 bases. There are 20 residues in the CDR3. CDR3 sequence: CACDPVGTGGPSWDTRQMFF. The CDR3 DNA is TGTGCCTGTGACCCGGTCGGCACTGGGGGACCCTCCTGGGACACCCGACAGATGTTTTTC.

A word on this clone: The translation of this DNA and the TCRdb protein of a much larger clone differ at residue 3, probably owing to a read error; the protein shown here is translated from the DNA. The rearrangement links TRDV2 to TRDJ1; 9 positions agree with TRDD3. The CDR3 runs 18 residues. Germline-derived CDR1 and CDR2 are GEAIGNYY and EKD. The CDR3 nucleotides read TGTGCCCGTGACACGATCGCTGGGGGATCCCCGTACACCGATAAACTCATCTTT. It is translated as CARDTIAGGSPYTDKLIF.

This chain's CDR3 is CACDTWGDRSWDTRQMFF. In DNA, the CDR3 is TGTGCCTGTGACACCTGGGGGGACCGCTCCTGGGACACCCGACAGATGTTTTTC. The chain has TRDV2 and TRDJ3; tentatively, D is TRDD3 (6 bases). Germline V CDR1 and CDR2: GEAIGNYY, EKD. Trimming stripped 0 bases from V and 0 bases from J, with 11 bases between. This CDR3 has 18 residues.

This clone turned up a few times. TCRdb's entry gives the protein of a much larger clone, which mismatches this DNA's translation at residue 8, likely from a read error; the protein reported here is translated from the DNA. The chain combines TRDV2 with TRDJ1, with a weak D call TRDD3 (5 bases). V was pared by 3 bases and J by 0 bases, with 22 bases between. This CDR3 region has 18 residues. CDR1 is GEAIGNYY, CDR2 EKD, per germline. The CDR3 coding sequence is TGTGCCTGTGACTCTATGGGGAATGGCAACGTGTACACCGATAAACTCATCTTT. Amino acid sequence: CACDSMGNGNVYTDKLIF.

To note about this clone: The mismatch at residue 14 between this DNA's translation and the TCRdb protein of a much larger clone likely reflects a read error; the protein shown is translated from the DNA. V gene TRDV2 combines with J gene TRDJ1, with 13 positions matching TRDD3. The CDR3 has 17 amino acids. Germline CDR1 reads GEAIGNYY; CDR2 reads EKD. CDR3 sequence (DNA): TGTGCCTGTGAAAGACTCGTACTGGGGGATACGACCGATGAACTCATCTTT. It encodes CACERLVLGDTTDELIF.

This clone occurred a few times. A read error likely explains this, since a far larger clone differs by one base. Other DNA sequences within the sample encode an identical CDR3. This chain joins TRDV2 and TRDJ1; 8 positions match TRDD3. CDR1 is GEAIGNYY, CDR2 EKD, per germline. CDR3 length: 22 amino acids. The trim removed 0 bases at V and 0 bases at J, leaving 23 bases unmatched. The CDR3 coding sequence is TGTGCCTGTGACACCTTGCCTACCCCGCTTACTGGGGGGCATCCTTACACCGATAAACTCATCTTT. Amino acid sequence: CACDTLPTPLTGGHPYTDKLIF.

This clone was counted a few times. This could be a read error, since a much larger clone is one nucleotide away. Other DNA sequences of this sample code for an identical CDR3. The chain carries TRDV2 and TRDJ1; 9 nucleotides agree with TRDD3. CDR3 length: 15 residues. The germline V gene has CDR1 GEAIGNYY and CDR2 EKD. Written as DNA, the CDR3 is TGTGCCTGCGACACGCTACTGGGGGAGGGCGATAAACTCATCTTT. It yields the protein CACDTLLGEGDKLIF.

Turning to this clone: A far bigger clonotype differs at one base, so this is likely a read error. This specimen includes other DNA sequences encoding the same CDR3. The chain has TRDV1 and TRDJ2, with 11 bases identical to TRDD3. Losses at the gene ends were 4 bases for V and 6 bases for J; bases not matched to a gene: 22. CDR1 and CDR2 (germline): TSWWSYY, QGS. The CDR3 contains 21 residues. CDR3 residues: CALGGKLLAGGYKRKAAQLFF. In nucleotides, the CDR3 is TGTGCTCTTGGGGGAAAGCTACTTGCTGGGGGATACAAGCGGAAAGCAGCACAACTCTTCTTT.

In the case of this clone: This DNA's translation and the protein TCRdb lists, from a much larger clone, do not match at residue 8, likely due to a read error; the protein shown is translated from the DNA. The V call is TRDV2, the J call TRDJ3; D perhaps matches TRDD2 (6 bases). The CDR3 covers 20 residues. The germline V and J ends were trimmed by 2 bases and 0 bases, with 19 bases remaining between them. The germline gives CDR1 GEAIGNYY, CDR2 EKD. The CDR3 region has the DNA TGTGCCTGTGACATCGTACTGGAGGATTCCTACTCCTGGGACACCCGACAGATGTTTTTC. This encodes CACDIVLEDSYSWDTRQMFF.

This clone appeared a few times. One junction end disagrees with the germline gene, perhaps due to a read error. This chain links TRDV2 with TRDJ3, with D tentatively TRDD3 (6 bases). CDR1 and CDR2 from the germline V gene are GEAIGNYY and EKD. This CDR3 is 18 amino acids long. CDR3 loop: CACDLRGTSSWDTRKMFF. CDR3 sequence (DNA): TGTGCCTGTGATCTGCGGGGGACCAGCTCCTGGGACACCCGAAAGATGTTTTTC.

As to this clone: A far larger clone is just one base off, so this is likely a read error. Other DNA sequences in this specimen translate into the identical CDR3. The rearrangement links TRDV2 to TRDJ1, with TRDD3 matching 7 bases. The germline V gene has CDR1 GEAIGNYY and CDR2 EKD. The CDR3 length is 18 residues. The CDR3 DNA is TGTGCCTGCGACACCGTAGGACTGGGGATCCCGTACACCGATAAACTCATCTTT. Protein sequence: CACDTVGLGIPYTDKLIF.

This clone is large. Other DNA sequences in this sample translate to the same CDR3. The chain combines TRDV2 with TRDJ3, with 9 bases that match TRDD3. Losses at the gene ends were 1 base for V and 0 bases for J; bases not matched to a gene: 12. Germline V lookup: CDR1 GEAIGNYY, CDR2 EKD. The CDR3 consists of 21 residues. CDR3 sequence reads: CACDTSELGDHLSWDTRQMFF. DNA for the CDR3: TGTGCCTGTGACACATCGGAGCTGGGGGATCACCTCTCCTGGGACACCCGACAGATGTTTTTC.

This clone showed up just a few times. A far larger clone is only one base removed, so a read error is likely. The same CDR3 also results from other DNA sequences found in this sample. This chain joins TRDV2 and TRDJ1; 7 positions match TRDD3. The CDR3 has 17 amino acids. Germline loops: CDR1 GEAIGNYY, CDR2 EKD. Here the CDR3 reads CACDTVVGDKNGHKLIF. CDR3 nucleotides: TGTGCCTGCGACACCGTTGTTGGGGATAAAAATGGCCATAAACTCATCTTT.

Details on this clone: The TCRdb protein, from a much larger clone, departs from this DNA's translation at residue 15, likely by read error; the protein shown derives from the DNA. The V and J genes are TRDV2 and TRDJ1, with 13 positions matching TRDD3. This CDR3 contains 19 residues. Per the germline V gene, CDR1 is GEAIGNYY and CDR2 is EKD. This CDR3 is CACDTLLGDTPTGTEKLIF. The CDR3, as DNA: TGTGCCTGTGACACCTTACTGGGGGATACGCCTACGGGCACCGAAAAACTCATCTTT.

As to this clone: A far larger clone lies a single base away; this is likely a read error. The chain carries TRDV2 and TRDJ1, with 11 bases identical to TRDD3. The trim removed 3 bases at V and 0 bases at J, leaving 17 bases unmatched. Germline V gives CDR1 GEAIGNYY, CDR2 EKD. The CDR3 extends over 20 amino acids. CDR3 bases: TGTGCCTGTGACGCCGTACTGGGGGATAAGCAAAATCACCACACCGATAAACTCATCTTT. It specifies CACDAVLGDKQNHHTDKLIF.

Points on this clone: Translating this DNA gives a protein that differs at residue 12 from the TCRdb one, which belongs to a much larger clone; a read error is likely, and the protein shown is this translation. The chain has TRDV2 and TRDJ1; 9 bases agree with TRDD3. This CDR3 spans 15 amino acids. From germline, CDR1 is GEAIGNYY and CDR2 EKD. The CDR3 is CACDTLLGEGDTLIF. The CDR3 DNA sequence: TGTGCCTGTGACACGCTACTGGGGGAGGGCGATACACTCATCTTT.

Note on this clone: This DNA translates differently at residue 16 from the TCRdb protein, which is that of a much larger clone; a read error is likely, and the protein shown is the DNA's own translation. The chain is built from TRDV1 and TRDJ1, with TRDD3 matching over 9 bases. Germline V gene lookup returns CDR1 TSWWSYY and CDR2 QGS. The CDR3 is made up of 20 amino acids. The CDR3 sequence is CALGEPPWGWGIEDTNKLIF. In DNA, the CDR3 is TGTGCTCTTGGGGAACCTCCCTGGGGGTGGGGGATAGAGGACACCAATAAACTCATCTTT.

This clone is medium-sized by share. The chain carries TRDV2 and TRDJ1, with 7 bases that match TRDD3. The CDR3 covers 14 residues. CDR1 and CDR2 from the germline V gene are GEAIGNYY and EKD. V shed 3 bases and J 0 bases; nucleotides not matched to a gene: 3. CDR3 bases: TGTGCCTGTGACCGCCTGGGGGACACCGATAAACTCATCTTT. Translation gives CACDRLGDTDKLIF.

This clone was recorded a few times. The protein TCRdb gives is from a much larger clone and does not agree with this DNA's translation at residue 8, likely a read error; the protein shown here comes from the DNA. This rearrangement joins TRDV2 to TRDJ3, with TRDD3 matching over 7 bases. This CDR3 is 19 amino acids long. Germline loops: CDR1 GEAIGNYY, CDR2 EKD. The J segment lost 9 bases and the V segment lost 0 bases, leaving 16 bases of the junction unmatched. The CDR3 nucleotides are TGTGCCTGTGACACCTTACTGCGGGATACCCTAACGGGCACCCGACAGATGTTTTTC. Residues: CACDTLLRDTLTGTRQMFF.

This clone ranks as medium-sized (0.01 to 0.1%). A read error likely explains this, since a far larger clone differs by one base. This chain links TRDV2 with TRDJ2, with 7 bases aligning to TRDD3. CDR1 is GEAIGNYY and CDR2 is EKD in the germline V gene. The CDR3 sequence is 18 residues long. The chain's CDR3 is CACDTLGATPSLTARLFF. The CDR3 coding sequence is TGTGCCTGTGACACTCTGGGGGCCACCCCCTCTTTGACAGCACGACTCTTCTTT.